In its sample, the clone carrying this T cell receptor beta chain was seen a few times. Its cognate antigen is unknown. The sample belongs to a study of T cells after yellow fever vaccination. Study-level background: Fractions of low cell number were prepared using SMART-Seq v4 Ultra Low Input. Notes on the study in general: Bulk-population clonotypes that are abundant could appear as contaminants in FACS-sorted repertoires. A faster peak, day 5 versus 15, was reached by the weaker secondary response.

UMIs and a universal primer site were added when TCR cDNA was made by 5'RACE template switching. From the 5' RACE reads, TCRdb called clonotypes with MiXCR, one entry per CDR3 protein. The table includes some 110,000 distinct CDR3 sequences, 8% to 9.5% detected once. The germline gives CDR1 LGHNT, CDR2 FRNRAP. CDR3 length: 16 residues. The junction had 6 bases not matched to a gene; V was cut back by 1 base and J by 3 bases. The V gene is TRBV12-5, the J gene TRBJ2-1; TRBD2 agrees at 7 bases. The TCR was taken from a man aged 30 to 45 who received the YFV17D yellow fever vaccine. Source: CD8+ T cells sorted from PBMCs, taken 45 days after the yellow fever booster vaccination. The CDR3 bases are TGTGCTAGTGGTTTGGCTGGACTAGACGGCTACAATGAGCAGTTCTTC. It specifies CASGLAGLDGYNEQFF.